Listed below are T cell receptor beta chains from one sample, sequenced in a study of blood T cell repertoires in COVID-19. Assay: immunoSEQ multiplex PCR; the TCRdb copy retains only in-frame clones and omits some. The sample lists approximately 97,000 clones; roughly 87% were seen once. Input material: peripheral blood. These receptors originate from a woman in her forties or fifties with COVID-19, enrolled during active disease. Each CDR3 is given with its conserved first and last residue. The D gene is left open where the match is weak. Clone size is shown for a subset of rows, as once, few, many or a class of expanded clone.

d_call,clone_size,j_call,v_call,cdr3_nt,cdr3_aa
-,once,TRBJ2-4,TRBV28,TGTGCCAGCTCCGGAGGGGGGGAATGGAGGGACATTCAGTACTTC,CASSGGGEWRDIQYF
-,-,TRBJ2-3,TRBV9,TGTGCCAGCAGCGTAGATGGAGTTAGCACAGATACGCAGTATTTT,CASSVDGVSTDTQYF
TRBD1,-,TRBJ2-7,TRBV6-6,TGTGCCAGCAGTTACCCGGGACAGGGGGTTTACGAGCAGTACTTC,CASSYPGQGVYEQYF
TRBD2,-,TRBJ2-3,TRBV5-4,TGTGCCAGCAGCCCGGGACTACCCCCAGATACGCAGTATTTT,CASSPGLPPDTQYF
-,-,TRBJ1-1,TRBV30,TGTGCCTGGAGTCTGGTCAGTACGAACACTGAAGCTTTCTTT,CAWSLVSTNTEAFF
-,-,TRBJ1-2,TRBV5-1,TGCGCCAGCAGCTTCGAGAACTATGGCTACACCTTC,CASSFENYGYTF
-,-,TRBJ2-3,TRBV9,TGTGCCACCACTCAGGGGATTGGGACAGATACGCAGTATTTT,CATTQGIGTDTQYF
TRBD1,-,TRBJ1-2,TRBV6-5,TGTGCCAGCAGACGGGACAGCGACAGGGGCTACACCTTC,CASRRDSDRGYTF
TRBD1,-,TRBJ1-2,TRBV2,TGTGCCAGCAGGGGACAGGTTTATGGCTACACCTTC,CASRGQVYGYTF
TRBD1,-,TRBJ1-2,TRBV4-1,TGCGCCAGCAGCCAAGGAACCGACAGGGGTTATAACTATGGCTACACCTTC,CASSQGTDRGYNYGYTF
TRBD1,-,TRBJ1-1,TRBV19,TGTGCCAGTAGTACCCTTGGTGACAGGGACACTGAAGCTTTCTTT,CASSTLGDRDTEAFF
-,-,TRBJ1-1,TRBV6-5,TGTGCCAGCAGGAGGGACAAGAACACTGAAGCTTTCTTT,CASRRDKNTEAFF
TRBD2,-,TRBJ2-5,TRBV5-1,TGCGCCAGCAGCTCCGTCCCGGGACTAGCGGGGGGTGAGACCCAGTACTTC,CASSSVPGLAGGETQYF
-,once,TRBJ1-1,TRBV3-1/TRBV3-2,TGTGCCAGCAGCACCCCAGGGAGGGGTACTGAAGCTTTCTTT,CASSTPGRGTEAFF
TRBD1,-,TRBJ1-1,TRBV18,TGTGCCAGCTCACCGCAGGGGGGGAACACTGAAGCTTTCTTT,CASSPQGGNTEAFF
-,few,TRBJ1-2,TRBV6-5,TGTGCCAGCAGCCCGGACAGTGGCTATGGCTACACCTTC,CASSPDSGYGYTF
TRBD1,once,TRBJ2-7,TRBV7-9,TGTGCCAGCAGCATCCCGGGACAGCAAAGCGGCGAGCAGTACTTC,CASSIPGQQSGEQYF
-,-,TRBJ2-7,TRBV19,TGTGCCAGTAGTATAGCAACAGGTCAGGACGAGCAGTACTTC,CASSIATGQDEQYF
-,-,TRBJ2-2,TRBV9,TGTGCCAGCAGCGTAGGGGCAGCGAACACCGGGGAGCTGTTTTTT,CASSVGAANTGELFF
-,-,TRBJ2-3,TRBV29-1,TGCAGCGTTGAAGATTTGGGGCCAATCGGGAGCACAGATACGCAGTATTTT,CSVEDLGPIGSTDTQYF
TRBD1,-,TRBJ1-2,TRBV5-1,TGCGCCAGCAGCGAAACAGGGGTGGGCTATGGCTACACCTTC,CASSETGVGYGYTF
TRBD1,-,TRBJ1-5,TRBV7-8,TGTGCCAGCAGTAAAGACAGGGGAGGGCAGCCCCAGCATTTT,CASSKDRGGQPQHF
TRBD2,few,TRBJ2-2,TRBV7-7,TGTGCTAGCAGCTTAGGGAACCCCGGACTAGCGGGGGTCAAGACCGGGGAGCTGTTTTTT,CASSLGNPGLAGVKTGELFF
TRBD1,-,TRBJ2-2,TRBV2,TGTGCCAGTAGACAGGGGGCAGGAACCGGGGAGCTGTTTTTT,CASRQGAGTGELFF
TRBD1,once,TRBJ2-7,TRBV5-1,TGCGCCAGCAGCCCCTTTCCAGGGGGCGTCGACGAGCAGTACTTC,CASSPFPGGVDEQYF
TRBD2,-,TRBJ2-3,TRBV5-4,TGTGCCAGCAGTTTAAGCGGGGGGCCGATCACAGATACGCAGTATTTT,CASSLSGGPITDTQYF
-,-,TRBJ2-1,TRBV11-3,TGTGCCAGCAGCCTTGGGGCTATAAATGAGCAGTTCTTC,CASSLGAINEQFF
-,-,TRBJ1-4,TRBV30,TGTGCCTGGAGTCCGACTGCAACTAATGAAAAACTGTTTTTT,CAWSPTATNEKLFF
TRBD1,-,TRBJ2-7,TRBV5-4,TGTGCCAGCAGCTTGATCGGACAGGCCAGCTCCTACGAGCAGTACTTC,CASSLIGQASSYEQYF
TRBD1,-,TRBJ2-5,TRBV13,TGTGCCAGCAGCCCCCAACGGACAGGGCGAGAGACCCAGTACTTC,CASSPQRTGRETQYF
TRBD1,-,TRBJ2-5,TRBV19,TGTGCCAGTAGTAGGGACAGGGATGTACGGGAGACCCAGTACTTC,CASSRDRDVRETQYF
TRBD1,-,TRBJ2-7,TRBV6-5,TGTGCCAGCAGTTATCCGGGACAGGGGATCTACGAGCAGTACTTC,CASSYPGQGIYEQYF
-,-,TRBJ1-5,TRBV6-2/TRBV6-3,TGTGCCAGCAGTTACAAGTGGGCTTGGCAGCCCCAGCATTTT,CASSYKWAWQPQHF
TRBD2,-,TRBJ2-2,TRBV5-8,TGTGCCAGCAGCTTTTCTCGGCGGGAGCCCAACACCGGGGAGCTGTTTTTT,CASSFSRREPNTGELFF
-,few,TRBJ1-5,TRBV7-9,TGTGCCAGCAGACTTGGAGGGGATAGCAATCAGCCCCAGCATTTT,CASRLGGDSNQPQHF
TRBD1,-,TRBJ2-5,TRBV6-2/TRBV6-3,TGTGCCAGCAGTTACTCGAAGGGACAGGGCGGTGGGACCCAGTACTTC,CASSYSKGQGGGTQYF
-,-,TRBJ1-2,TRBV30,TGTGCCTGGAATATCGGCCTCCCGGAGGGCGGCTACACCTTC,CAWNIGLPEGGYTF
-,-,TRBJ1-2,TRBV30,TGTGCCTGGAGATCGGTCCCTAGCTACACCTTC,CAWRSVPSYTF
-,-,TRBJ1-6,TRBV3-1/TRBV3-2,TGTGCCAGCAGCCAAGATTCAGGGGCGGCACCCCTCCACTTT,CASSQDSGAAPLHF
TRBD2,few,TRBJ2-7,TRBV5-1,TGCGCCAGCAGCTTGGTCGCAGTCGGGGGGGAGCAGTACTTC,CASSLVAVGGEQYF